Included here is one T cell receptor beta chain sequence, with context. Its antigen is not yet known. Within one base of it there is no much larger clone, and no base qualities were kept. This sample was included in a study of PD-1 blockade in mismatch repair-deficient tumors (TCRdb year 2017). For context, the study as a whole: The trial enrolled about 90 consecutive patients with roughly twelve mismatch repair-deficient cancer types between late 2013 and late 2016, all previously treated and progressing. Deep sequencing of TCR CDR3 regions was used to track tumor-associated T cell clones in peripheral blood of patients responding to PD-1 blockade.

The time point label corresponds to: peripheral blood before pembrolizumab. For each enrolled patient, mismatch repair deficiency was established using either polymerase chain reaction or immunohistochemistry. TCR sequencing was performed for three patients who responded to pembrolizumab therapy. In the phase II trial, pembrolizumab PD-1 blockade was tested prospectively in advanced mismatch repair-deficient cancers, no matter which tissue of origin the cancers came from. Peripheral blood T cell samples were serially collected before and at multiple times after PD-1 blockade was started. Blood sampling times were reported as weeks after the first pembrolizumab dose. Libraries came from the immunoSEQ multiplex PCR assay. Imported from immuneACCESS, the table was reduced by TCRdb to in-frame sequences with V and J called. These copies leave out some clones; in studies compared against another copy, an unresolved V gene accounts for under half, and the cause of the remainder is not known. For this sample the table gives approximately 16,000 clones, of which 84% were detected only once. The leading ten clones occupy around a sixth of the sample.

What the work shows at the level of the full study, not this receptor alone: Tumor-resident clones, often undetectable in blood before treatment, expanded rapidly after pembrolizumab and then contracted, generally before radiologic responses.

The sample was PBMCs, taken before pembrolizumab treatment. This receptor was taken from an adult with mismatch repair-deficient cancer.

The nucleotide sequence reads as follows: TGTGCCAGCAGCTTACAGGGTTCAGATACGCAGTATTTT. This codes for CASSLQGSDTQYF. The sequence joins TRBV7-3 to TRBJ2-3, and the D gene may be TRBD1, 5 bases matching. The CDR3 sequence holds 13 residues, the cysteine and phenylalanine included. Just CDR3 DNA is preserved here, 39 bases in frame from base 1. Relative to germline, V is 2 bases shorter and J is 4 bases shorter, with 7 bases between their ends. The germline V gene specifies SGHTA as CDR1 and FQGTGA as CDR2.